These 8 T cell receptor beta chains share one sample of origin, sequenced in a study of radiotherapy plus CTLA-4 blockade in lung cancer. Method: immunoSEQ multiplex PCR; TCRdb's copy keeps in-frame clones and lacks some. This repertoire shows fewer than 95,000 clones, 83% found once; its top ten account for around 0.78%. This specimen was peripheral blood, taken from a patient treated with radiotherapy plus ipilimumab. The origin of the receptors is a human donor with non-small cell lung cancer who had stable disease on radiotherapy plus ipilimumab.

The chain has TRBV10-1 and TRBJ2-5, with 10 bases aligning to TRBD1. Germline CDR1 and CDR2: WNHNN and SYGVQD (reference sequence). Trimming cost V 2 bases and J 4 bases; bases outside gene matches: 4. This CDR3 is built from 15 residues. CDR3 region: CASSERQGAGETQYF. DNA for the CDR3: TGCGCCAGCAGTGAGAGACAGGGGGCAGGAGAGACCCAGTACTTC.

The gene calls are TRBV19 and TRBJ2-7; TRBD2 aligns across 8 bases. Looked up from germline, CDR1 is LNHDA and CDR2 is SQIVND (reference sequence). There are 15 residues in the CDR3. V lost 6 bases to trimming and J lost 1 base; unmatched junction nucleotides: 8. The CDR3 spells CASSDLAGSSYEQYF. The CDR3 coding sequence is TGTGCCAGTAGCGACCTAGCGGGCAGTTCCTACGAGCAGTACTTC.

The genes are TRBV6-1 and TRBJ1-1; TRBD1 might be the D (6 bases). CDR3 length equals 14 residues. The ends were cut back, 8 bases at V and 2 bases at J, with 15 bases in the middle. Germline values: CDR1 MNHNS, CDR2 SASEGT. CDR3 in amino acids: CASSPPGGNTEAFF. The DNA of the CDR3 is TGTGCCAGCTCCCCCCCCGGGGGCAACACTGAAGCTTTCTTT.

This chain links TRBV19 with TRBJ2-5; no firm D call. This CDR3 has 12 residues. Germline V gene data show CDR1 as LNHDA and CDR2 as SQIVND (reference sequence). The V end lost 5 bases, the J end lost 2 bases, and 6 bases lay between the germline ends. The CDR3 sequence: CASSVRQETQYF. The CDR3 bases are TGTGCCAGTAGTGTAAGGCAAGAGACCCAGTACTTC.

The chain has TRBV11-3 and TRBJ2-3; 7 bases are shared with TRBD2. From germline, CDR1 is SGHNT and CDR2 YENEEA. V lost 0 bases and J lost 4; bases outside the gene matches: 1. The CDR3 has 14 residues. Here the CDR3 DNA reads TGTGCCAGCAGCTTAGATGGGGGGGCAGATACGCAGTATTTT. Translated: CASSLDGGADTQYF.

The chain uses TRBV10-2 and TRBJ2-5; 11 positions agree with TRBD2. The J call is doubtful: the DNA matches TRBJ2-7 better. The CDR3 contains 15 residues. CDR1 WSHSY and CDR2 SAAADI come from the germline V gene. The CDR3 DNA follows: TGCGCCAGCAGACCAGGACTAGCGGGTTCCTACGAGCAGTACTTC. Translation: CASRPGLAGSYEQYF.

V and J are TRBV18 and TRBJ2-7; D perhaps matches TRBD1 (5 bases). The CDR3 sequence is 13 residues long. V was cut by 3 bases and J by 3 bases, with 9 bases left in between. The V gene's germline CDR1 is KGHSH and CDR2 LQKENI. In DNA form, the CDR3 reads TGTGCCAGCTCACCCCCAGGGTTCTACGAGCAGTACTTC. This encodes CASSPPGFYEQYF.

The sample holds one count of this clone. The CDR3 region has the DNA TGCAGTGCTAGACCCTTTGCGGAGCAGTACTTC. Amino acid sequence: CSARPFAEQYF. This rearrangement joins TRBV20-1 to TRBJ2-5; D not resolved. The CDR3 has 11 amino acids. Deletions cut 2 bases from V and 11 bases from J, with 12 bases between. CDR1 is DFQATT, CDR2 SNEGSKA, per germline (reference sequence).